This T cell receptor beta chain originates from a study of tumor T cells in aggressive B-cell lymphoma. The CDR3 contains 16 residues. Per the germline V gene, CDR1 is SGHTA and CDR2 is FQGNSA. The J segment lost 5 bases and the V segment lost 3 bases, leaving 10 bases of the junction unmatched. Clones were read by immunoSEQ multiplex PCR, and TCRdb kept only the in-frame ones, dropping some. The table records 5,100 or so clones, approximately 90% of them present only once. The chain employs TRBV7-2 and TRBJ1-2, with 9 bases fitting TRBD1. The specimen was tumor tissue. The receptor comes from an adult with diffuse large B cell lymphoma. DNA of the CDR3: TGTGCCAGCAGCTTCCACGAGGACAGGGGTTTTTATGGCTACACCTTC. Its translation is CASSFHEDRGFYGYTF.